This entry features one TCR beta chain sequence. This clone was counted once. Its antigen is unknown. The record has no base qualities; no much larger clone is one base away. V loses 5 bases of germline sequence and J loses 0 bases, and the interval between the two ends is 11 bases. From the cysteine through the phenylalanine, the CDR3 covers 14 amino acids. Just CDR3 DNA is preserved here, 42 bases in frame from base 1. CDR1 and CDR2 are drawn from the germline V gene (reference sequence): SGHNT, YYREEE. The sample belongs to a study of blood T cell repertoires in COVID-19 (TCRdb year 2020). Regarding the research as a whole: Collaborator samples came from the United States, Italy and Spain and covered acute and convalescent phases of COVID-19. The prospective study material was composed of cDNA or gDNA derived from T cells, B-cell-depleted T cells, or PBMCs. Deeply sampled blood TCRbeta repertoires from subjects exposed to, actively infected with, or recovered from COVID-19 were included in the dataset. The repertoires were released in a freely available public database meant as a resource for research on the immune response to SARS-CoV-2. Samples were obtained from the ongoing ImmuneRACE study (first 160 participants) and from over 1,000 subjects provided by 6 global collaborators. The sample metadata nearly always contained a de-identified subject ID, COVID-19 status, age in years and sex. HLA class I and class II types, where available, came from metadata supplied by the sample provider rather than from assay-based typing. Results and caveats for the whole study, not just this receptor: The amount of clinical and demographic metadata varied by source and participant and was provided uncurated.

Whole blood was collected in K2EDTA tubes by collaborating institutions according to the institutions' own protocols. For TCRbeta analysis, collaborators shipped samples as frozen whole blood, isolated PBMCs, or DNA extracted from either of those sample types. The immunoSEQ Assay, a bias-controlled multiplex PCR, was used to amplify TCRbeta CDR3 regions from genomic DNA. The original methods were these. Within the assay, amplification of reference gene primers was used to estimate how many nucleated cells each sample contained. To quantify the absolute abundance of each unique TCRbeta CDR3 rearrangement, sequence reads were collapsed and filtered. Productive Simpson clonality was computed per sample as the square root of Simpson's diversity index over productive rearrangements. TCRdb limited this immuneACCESS table to in-frame rearrangements with V and J called. A share of clones is missing; checked studies link under half to unresolved V genes, and the rest is unexplained. The V and J calls and the clone size are those of that table, but D and trimming were determined from the DNA. The sample records under 250,000 clones, 65% to 85% of which are singletons. In total, the top ten clones hold about 7.4% of the sample.

The sequence was obtained from a woman of 80 years or more with acute or convalescent COVID-19. Recombination connected TRBV5-4 to TRBJ1-1; TRBD1 might be the D gene, on 6 matching bases. Sequences were obtained from peripheral blood. The CDR3 is CASSTRDMNTEAFF. The sequenced DNA is TGTGCCAGCAGTACCAGGGACATGAACACTGAAGCTTTCTTT.